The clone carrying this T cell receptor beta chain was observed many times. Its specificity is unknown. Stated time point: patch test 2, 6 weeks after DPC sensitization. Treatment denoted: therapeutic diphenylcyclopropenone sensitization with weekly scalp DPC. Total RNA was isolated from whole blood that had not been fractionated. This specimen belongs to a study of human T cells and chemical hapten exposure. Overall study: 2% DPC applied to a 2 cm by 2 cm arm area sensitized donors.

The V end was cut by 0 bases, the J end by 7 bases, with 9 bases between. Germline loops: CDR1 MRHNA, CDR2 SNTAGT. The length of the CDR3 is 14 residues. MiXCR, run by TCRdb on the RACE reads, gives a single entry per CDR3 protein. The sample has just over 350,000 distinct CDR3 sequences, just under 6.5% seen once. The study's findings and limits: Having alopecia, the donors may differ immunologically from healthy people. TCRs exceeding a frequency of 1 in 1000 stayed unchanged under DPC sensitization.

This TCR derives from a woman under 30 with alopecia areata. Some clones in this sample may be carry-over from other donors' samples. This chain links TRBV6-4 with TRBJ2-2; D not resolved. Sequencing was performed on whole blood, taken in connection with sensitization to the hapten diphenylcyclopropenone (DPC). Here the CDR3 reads CASSDSSEGGELFF. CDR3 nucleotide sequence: TGTGCCAGCAGTGACTCGTCCGAAGGCGGGGAGCTGTTTTTT.